Shown below are 25 T cell receptor beta chains from a single sample sequenced in a study of T cell repertoires in cytomegalovirus infection. TCRdb itself ran the reads through MiXCR, one entry per CDR3 protein. The repertoire holds 900,000 to 950,000 distinct CDR3 sequences, with around 30% as singletons. These TCRs are of unknown antigen specificity. The sample here was cultured CD8+ T cells from PBMCs, taken from culture after CMV antigen stimulation. All receptors come from a human donor in good health (CMV status not recorded). Some clones in this sample may be carry-over from other donors' samples.

The J gene is TRBJ2-2, the V gene TRBV6-5; 9 bases fit TRBD2. Germline V gene data show CDR1 as MNHEY and CDR2 as SVGAGI. There are 16 residues in the CDR3. Trimming removed 0 bases from V and 6 bases from J; junction bases left unmatched: 5. CDR3 coding DNA: TGTGCCAGCAGTTACTCGTGGCGGGGGGGGCCCGGGGAGCTGTTTTTT. The encoded protein is CASSYSWRGGPGELFF.

This clonotype was seen repeatedly, ten times or more. The chain employs TRBV10-3 and TRBJ1-1, with 12 bases fitting TRBD1. Germline V gene sequence: CDR1 ENHRY, CDR2 SYGVKD. V shed 6 bases and J 0 bases; nucleotides not matched to a gene: 14. The CDR3 is 19 amino acids. CDR3 in amino acids: CAIRVSSDRDRGLNTEAFF. The CDR3 nucleotides are TGTGCCATCAGAGTCTCCTCGGACAGGGACAGGGGGCTGAACACTGAAGCTTTCTTT.

The V call is TRBV6-6, the J call TRBJ2-3; 14 bases map to TRBD2. The V and J ends lost 4 bases and 5 bases, in that order; junction bases with no gene match: 5. Germline V gives CDR1 MNHNY, CDR2 SVGAGI (reference sequence). This CDR3 comprises 16 residues. DNA of the CDR3: TGTGCCAGCAGTTGGACTAGCGGGGGGAGTGGAGATACGCAGTATTTT. Its translation is CASSWTSGGSGDTQYF.

This chain uses TRBV28 with TRBJ1-5; D is uncertain. V shed 7 bases and J shed 0 bases, with 13 bases lying between them. CDR3 length: 15 amino acids. Germline V lookup: CDR1 MDHEN, CDR2 SYDVKM. CDR3 DNA sequence: TGTGCCAGCACCAGCCGCACCTTTAGCAATCAGCCCCAGCATTTT. Its translation: CASTSRTFSNQPQHF.

The chain combines TRBV6-2 or TRBV6-3 with TRBJ1-5, with D possibly being TRBD1 (5 bases). The CDR3 runs 16 residues. Deletions cut 6 bases from V and 3 bases from J, with 18 bases between. Germline V gene sequence: CDR1 MNHEY, CDR2 SVGEGT. The CDR3 coding sequence is TGTGCCAGCAGCCTCTTCGAGGGGAGATTCAATCAGCCCCAGCATTTT. Its translation is CASSLFEGRFNQPQHF.

The V call is TRBV7-9, the J call TRBJ2-7; weak D call: TRBD1 (6 bases). V lost 6 bases and J lost 4, with 13 bases in between. Per germline, CDR1 SEHNR and CDR2 FQNEAQ (reference sequence). CDR3 size: 13 residues. The CDR3 spells CASREQGKYEQYF. The DNA of the CDR3 is TGTGCCAGCAGGGAGCAGGGGAAGTACGAGCAGTACTTC.

The rearrangement links TRBV7-6 to TRBJ2-1; 7 bases match TRBD1. The CDR3 runs to 17 residues. The V segment lost 1 base and the J segment 0 bases; nucleotides outside the gene matches: 6. CDR1 and CDR2 (germline): SGHVS, FNYEAQ. The CDR3: CASSLDGTDFSYNEQFF. In DNA form, the CDR3 reads TGTGCCAGCAGCTTAGACGGGACAGATTTCTCCTACAATGAGCAGTTCTTC.

The rearrangement uses TRBV28 and TRBJ2-1; D remains ambiguous. V was cut by 6 bases and J by 0 bases, with 21 bases left in between. Germline CDR1 is MDHEN and CDR2 is SYDVKM. CDR3 length equals 18 residues. CDR3 region: CASSLHPEGLSSYNEQFF. The DNA of the CDR3 is TGTGCCAGCAGCCTTCACCCGGAAGGGCTGAGCTCCTACAATGAGCAGTTCTTC. Together with reference TRBV28 and TRBJ2-1, the CDR3 gives the full variable domain: DVKVTQSSRYLVKRTGEKVFLECVQDMDHENMFWYRQDPGLGLRLIYFSYDVKMKEKGDIPEGYSVSREKKERFSLILESASTNQTSMYLCASSLHPEGLSSYNEQFFGPGTRLTVL.

Comments on this clonotype: Mismatch with germline at one junction end may stem from a read error. This sequence joins TRBV12-5 and TRBJ2-1, with TRBD2 matching 10 bases. Germline V gene lookup returns CDR1 LGHNT and CDR2 FRNRAP. The CDR3 totals 14 residues. CDR3 nucleotide sequence: TGTGCTAGTGGTCGGGGACTAGCGCCCAATGAGCAGTGCTTC. Translated, it gives CASGRGLAPNEQCF. Full variable domain (rest looked up from reference TRBV12-5 and TRBJ2-1): DARVTQTPRHKVTEMGQEVTMRCQPILGHNTVFWYRQTMMQGLELLAYFRNRAPLDDSGMPKDRFSAEMPDATLATLKIQPSEPRDSAVYFCASGRGLAPNEQCFGPGTRLTVL.

This clonotype was seen repeatedly, ten times or more. This sequence joins TRBV7-9 and TRBJ2-5; D is perhaps TRBD1 (5 bases). The length of the CDR3 is 16 residues. Germline CDR1 reads SEHNR; CDR2 reads FQNEAQ (reference sequence). V was cut by 5 bases and J by 1 base, with 17 bases left in between. The CDR3 region has the DNA TGTGCCAGCAGCCCCTCGGACGTCAGGGCCCAAGAGACCCAGTACTTC. This sequence encodes CASSPSDVRAQETQYF. Combining the CDR3 with reference TRBV7-9 and TRBJ2-5 gives the whole variable domain DTGVSQNPRHKITKRGQNVTFRCDPISEHNRLYWYRQTLGQGPEFLTYFQNEAQLEKSRLLSDRFSAERPKGSFSTLEIQRTEQGDSAMYLCASSPSDVRAQETQYFGPGTRLLVL.

This clonotype was observed many times. V gene TRBV12-3 or TRBV12-4 combines with J gene TRBJ1-1, with 9 bases lining up with TRBD1. With V trimmed by 4 bases and J by 5 bases, 2 bases remained unmatched. The CDR3 consists of 13 residues. The CDR3 DNA reads as TGTGCCAGCAGTTCGGGGACAGGGACTGAAGCTTTCTTT. It translates to CASSSGTGTEAFF.

The V call is TRBV2, the J call TRBJ2-3; a possible D gene is TRBD2 (5 bases). There are 13 residues in the CDR3. CDR1 and CDR2 from the germline V gene are SNHLY and FYNNEI. Between the trimmed V and J ends, which lost 10 bases and 0 bases, there was a span of 11 bases. The CDR3 bases are TGTGCCATCCCTAGCCTCAGCACAGATACGCAGTATTTT. Protein sequence: CAIPSLSTDTQYF. Full variable domain (missing parts from reference TRBV2 and TRBJ2-3): EPEVTQTPSHQVTQMGQEVILRCVPISNHLYFYWYRQILGQKVEFLVSFYNNEISEKSEIFDDQFSVERPDGSNFTLKIRSTKLEDSAMYFCAIPSLSTDTQYFGPGTRLTVL.

The gene calls are TRBV6-2 or TRBV6-3 and TRBJ1-5; D remains ambiguous. This CDR3 contains 13 residues. Trimming left V 1 base short and J 4 bases short, with 5 bases between. CDR1 and CDR2 from the germline V gene are MNHEY and SVGEGT. The CDR3 reads CASSYYQNQPQHF. The CDR3 nucleotides read TGTGCCAGCAGTTACTATCAGAATCAGCCCCAGCATTTT.

The table lists this clonotype with many counts. V usage is TRBV7-8 and J usage is TRBJ1-2, with a possible D match to TRBD1 (5 bases). The germline V gene encodes CDR1 SGHVS and CDR2 FQNEAQ. CDR3 size: 13 residues. Between the trimmed V and J ends, which lost 3 bases and 4 bases, there was a span of 9 bases. The CDR3 region has the DNA TGTGCCAGCAGCTTGGAGGGGCTCTATGGCTACACCTTC. Translated, it gives CASSLEGLYGYTF. The full variable domain, rest sourced from reference TRBV7-8 and TRBJ1-2, is GAGVSQSPRYKVAKRGQDVALRCDPISGHVSLFWYQQALGQGPEFLTYFQNEAQLDKSGLPSDRFFAERPEGSVSTLKIQRTQQEDSAVYLCASSLEGLYGYTFGSGTRLTVV.

This clonotype occurred a few times. The chain combines TRBV10-2 with TRBJ2-7; tentative D call: TRBD1 (6 bases). The CDR3 runs 17 residues. Germline V gives CDR1 WSHSY, CDR2 SAAADI. The germline V and J ends were trimmed by 2 bases and 0 bases, with 17 bases remaining between them. The CDR3 bases are TGCGCCAGCAGTGAGGGGTGGGGACACCCGAACTCCTACGAGCAGTACGTC. Its protein is CASSEGWGHPNSYEQYV.

The rearrangement uses TRBV11-3 and TRBJ2-3, with 7 nucleotides matching TRBD2. V dropped 1 base and J dropped 6; count of bases not matched to a gene: 7. This CDR3 spans 15 amino acids. Germline CDR1 reads SGHNT; CDR2 reads YENEEA. The chain's CDR3 is CASSLGGAAGDTQYF. The DNA of the CDR3 is TGTGCCAGCAGCTTAGGCGGGGCAGCGGGGGATACGCAGTATTTT.

The J gene is TRBJ1-3, the V gene TRBV4-3; D not resolved. The CDR3 has 15 amino acids. The germline V gene has CDR1 LGHNA and CDR2 YSLEER. Trimming took 6 bases from V and 1 from J, leaving 13 bases between them. Here the CDR3 reads CASSPNIGSGNTIYF. CDR3 DNA sequence: TGCGCCAGCAGTCCCAATATTGGGTCTGGAAACACCATATATTTT.

This chain uses TRBV18 with TRBJ2-6, with unresolved D. Germline CDR1 and CDR2: KGHSH and LQKENI. This CDR3 has 16 amino acids. Between the trimmed V and J ends, which lost 2 bases and 1 base, there was a span of 9 bases. CDR3 in DNA: TGTGCCAGCTCACCAGAAGGGCGGTCTGGGGCCAACGTCCTGACTTTC. This gives the protein CASSPEGRSGANVLTF.

The chain combines TRBV12-5 with TRBJ2-7; TRBD2 aligns across 12 bases. Germline V gene lookup returns CDR1 LGHNT and CDR2 FRNRAP. The V and J ends lost 3 bases and 2 bases, in that order; junction bases with no gene match: 5. This CDR3 has 16 amino acids. CDR3: CASGFSLAGGTYEQYF. CDR3 DNA: TGTGCTAGTGGTTTCTCTCTAGCGGGGGGGACCTACGAGCAGTACTTC.

This chain joins TRBV7-6 and TRBJ2-3, with no clear D. The germline V gene encodes CDR1 SGHVS and CDR2 FNYEAQ. Deletions cut 3 bases from V and 5 bases from J, with 6 bases between. The CDR3 has 12 amino acids. The chain's CDR3 is CASSFALDTQYF. As DNA, the CDR3 is TGTGCCAGCAGCTTTGCATTAGATACGCAGTATTTT.

The chain has TRBV12-5 and TRBJ1-6, with unresolved D. V lost 3 bases to trimming and J lost 9 bases, with 18 bases between them. CDR1 is LGHNT and CDR2 is FRNRAP in the germline V gene. This CDR3 has 16 amino acids. In nucleotides, the CDR3 is TGTGCTAGTGGTTTCACCCTCCCGCGAGGGCCTTCACCCCTCCACTTT. This sequence encodes CASGFTLPRGPSPLHF.

The V gene is TRBV6-6, the J gene TRBJ1-1; TRBD1 might be the D (5 bases). This CDR3 region has 17 residues. Germline V gene sequence: CDR1 MNHNY, CDR2 SVGAGI (reference sequence). With 5 bases removed from V and 0 bases from J, the gap between germline ends came to 19 bases. CDR3: CASSNPGGGLMNTEAFF. In nucleotides, the CDR3 is TGTGCCAGCAGTAACCCCGGGGGGGGGTTGATGAACACTGAAGCTTTCTTT.

As concerns this clonotype: Germline and junction disagree at one end, which may indicate a read error. This chain links TRBV27 with TRBJ1-2, with TRBD1 as a possible D gene (5 bases). The CDR3 has 12 residues. Germline CDR1 MNHEY, CDR2 SMNVEV (reference sequence). The CDR3: CVSSFQGNGYTF. CDR3 nucleotide sequence: TGTGTCAGCAGCTTCCAGGGTAATGGCTACACCTTC.

This chain joins TRBV7-6 and TRBJ1-2; a possible D gene is TRBD1 (6 bases). The V gene lost 0 bases and the J gene lost 1 base, with 9 bases spanning the gap. CDR1 SGHVS and CDR2 FNYEAQ come from the germline V gene. The CDR3 extends over 15 amino acids. The DNA for the CDR3 is TGTGCCAGCAGCTTAGCTCAGGGGATTAACTATGGCTACACCTTC. This translates into CASSLAQGINYGYTF.

About this clonotype itself: A much bigger clone sits one base away, suggesting this may be a read error. V gene TRBV7-9 combines with J gene TRBJ2-2; D ambiguous. V was cut by 2 bases and J by 2 bases, with 9 bases left in between. Germline V gene data show CDR1 as SEHNR and CDR2 as FQNEAQ (reference sequence). This CDR3 is built from 15 residues. The CDR3 DNA is TGTGCCAGCAGCTTAAAGGGCGAAAACACCGGGGAGCTGTTTTTT. Amino acids: CASSLKGENTGELFF.